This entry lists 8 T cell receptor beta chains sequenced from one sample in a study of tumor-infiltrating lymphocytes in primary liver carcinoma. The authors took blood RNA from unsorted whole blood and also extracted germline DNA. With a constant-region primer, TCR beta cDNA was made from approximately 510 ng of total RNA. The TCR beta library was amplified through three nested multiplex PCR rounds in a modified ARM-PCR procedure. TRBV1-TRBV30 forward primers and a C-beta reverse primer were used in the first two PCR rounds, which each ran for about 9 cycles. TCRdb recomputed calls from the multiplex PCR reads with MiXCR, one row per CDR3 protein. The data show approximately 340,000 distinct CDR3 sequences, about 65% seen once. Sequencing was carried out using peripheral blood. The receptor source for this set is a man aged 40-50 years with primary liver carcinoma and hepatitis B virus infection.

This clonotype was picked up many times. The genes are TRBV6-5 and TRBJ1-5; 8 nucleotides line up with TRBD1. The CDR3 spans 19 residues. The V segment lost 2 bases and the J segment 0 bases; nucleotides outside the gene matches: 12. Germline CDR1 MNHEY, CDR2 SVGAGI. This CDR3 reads CASSYGGTGALYSNQPQHF. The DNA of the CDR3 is TGTGCCAGCAGTTACGGAGGGACAGGCGCTCTCTATAGCAATCAGCCCCAGCATTTT.

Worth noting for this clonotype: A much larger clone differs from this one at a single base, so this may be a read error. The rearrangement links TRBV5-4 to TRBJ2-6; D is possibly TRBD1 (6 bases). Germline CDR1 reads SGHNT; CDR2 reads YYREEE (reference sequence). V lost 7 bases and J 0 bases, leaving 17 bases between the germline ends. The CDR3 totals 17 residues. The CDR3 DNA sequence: TGTGCCAGCCGCCCCGGGCAGGGGCGCTCTGGGGCCAACGTCCTGACTTTC. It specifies CASRPGQGRSGANVLTF.

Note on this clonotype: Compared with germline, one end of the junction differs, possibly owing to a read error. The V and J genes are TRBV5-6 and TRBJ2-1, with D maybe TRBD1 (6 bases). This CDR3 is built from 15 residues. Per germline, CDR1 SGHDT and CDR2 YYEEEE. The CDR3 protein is CASRLLGAPYNEQSF. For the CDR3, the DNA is TGTGCCAGCAGATTGCTGGGGGCGCCTTACAATGAGCAGTCCTTC.

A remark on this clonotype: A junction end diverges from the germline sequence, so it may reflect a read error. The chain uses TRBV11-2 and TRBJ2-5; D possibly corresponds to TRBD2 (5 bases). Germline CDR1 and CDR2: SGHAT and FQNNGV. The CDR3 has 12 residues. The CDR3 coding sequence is TGTGCCAGCTGCCTACTTGGGGAGACTCAGTACTTC. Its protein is CASCLLGETQYF.

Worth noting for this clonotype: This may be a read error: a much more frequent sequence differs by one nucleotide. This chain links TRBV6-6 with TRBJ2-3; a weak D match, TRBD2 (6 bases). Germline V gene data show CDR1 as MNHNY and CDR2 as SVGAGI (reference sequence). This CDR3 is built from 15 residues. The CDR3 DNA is TGTGCCAGGAGTTATGGGACTTCAGGCACAGATACGCAGTATTTT. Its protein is CARSYGTSGTDTQYF.

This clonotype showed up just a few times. The CDR3 nucleotides are TGTGCCAGCACCCCCCAGGTTACCGGTAATTCACCCCTCCACTTT. Its protein product is CASTPQVTGNSPLHF. The chain employs TRBV12-3 or TRBV12-4 and TRBJ1-6; D remains unclear. V was cut by 7 bases and J by 6 bases, with 16 bases left in between. The CDR3 totals 15 residues.

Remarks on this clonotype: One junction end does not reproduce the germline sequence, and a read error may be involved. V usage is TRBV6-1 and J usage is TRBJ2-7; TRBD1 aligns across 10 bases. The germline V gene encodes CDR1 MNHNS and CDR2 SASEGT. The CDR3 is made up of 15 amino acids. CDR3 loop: CVSRGGQGSSYEQYF. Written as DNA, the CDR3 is TGTGTCAGCAGAGGGGGACAGGGGAGCTCCTACGAGCAGTATTTC.

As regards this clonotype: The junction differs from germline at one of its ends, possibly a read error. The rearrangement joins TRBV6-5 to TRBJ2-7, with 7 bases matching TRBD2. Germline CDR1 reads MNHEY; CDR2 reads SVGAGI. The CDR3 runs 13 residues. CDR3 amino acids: CTSNRAGASEQYF. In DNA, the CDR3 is TGTACCAGCAATCGTGCGGGAGCAAGTGAGCAGTATTTC.